The text below deals with one TCR beta chain. The germline V gene has CDR1 SGHRS and CDR2 YFSETQ. The CDR3 extends over 16 amino acids. Trimming cost V 4 bases and J 4 bases; bases outside gene matches: 9. The sample originates from a study of T cell changes during pregnancy in multiple sclerosis. TCRdb's copy holds only in-frame clones and misses some; the assay was immunoSEQ multiplex PCR. The data show about 60,000 clones, roughly 92% seen once. The TCR originated in a female donor with multiple sclerosis, enrolled in a pregnancy study. This specimen consisted of CD8+ T cells from peripheral blood mononuclear cells, obtained in the second trimester of pregnancy. V and J are TRBV5-1 and TRBJ1-2, with 11 bases identical to TRBD1. The CDR3 protein is CASSITWTGGTYGYTF. Here the CDR3 DNA reads TGCGCCAGCAGCATTACTTGGACAGGGGGCACCTATGGCTACACCTTC.